This TCR beta chain comes out of a study of blood T cell repertoires in COVID-19. V shed 4 bases, J shed 2 bases, and the junction held 11 bases outside the gene matches. The V gene's germline CDR1 is ENHRY and CDR2 SYGVKD. The CDR3 is made up of 18 amino acids. Original handling: Scientists estimated how many nucleated cells there were by amplifying reference gene primers. The protocol was immunoSEQ multiplex PCR, while the TCRdb copy is restricted to in-frame clones and leaves out a portion. V and J calls and clone size are copied from that table; D and trimming were computed from the DNA. The data contain approximately 50,000 clones, 82% of them singletons.

The chain has TRBV10-3 and TRBJ1-5; 10 bases fit TRBD1. Sequenced material: peripheral blood. The TCR was taken from an elderly man with COVID-19, enrolled during active disease. CDR3 sequence: CAISAGQGEGIRNQPQHF. CDR3 nucleotide sequence: TGTGCCATCAGTGCAGGACAGGGGGAAGGGATTCGCAATCAGCCCCAGCATTTT.